One sample yielded the 16 T cell receptor beta chains listed below, sequenced in a study of graft-versus-host responses after intestinal transplantation. Clones were sequenced by immunoSEQ multiplex PCR, and TCRdb holds only the in-frame ones, with some missing. The sample shows about 57,000 clones, around 90% of them seen only once. The starting material was PBMCs, obtained 26 days after transplant. Receptor source: a human patient who received an intestinal transplant, so some T cells may come from the graft donor.

The chain combines TRBV5-4 with TRBJ2-7; D is ambiguous. Trimming shortened V by 0 bases and J by 6 bases, and 10 bases separated the two germline ends. From germline, CDR1 is SGHNT and CDR2 YYREEE (reference sequence). This CDR3 has 13 amino acids. The CDR3 coding sequence is TGTGCCAGCAGCTTGGACCCCTGGGCCGAGCAGTACTTC. Its translation is CASSLDPWAEQYF.

The count of this clone is one. This chain connects TRBV7-8 to TRBJ2-7; tentative D call: TRBD2 (5 bases). The V gene lost 1 base and the J gene lost 0 bases, with 13 bases spanning the gap. The CDR3 is 16 amino acids. Germline V CDR1 and CDR2: SGHVS, FQNEAQ. CDR3 region: CASSLGVRGRSYEQYV. The CDR3 region has the DNA TGTGCCAGCAGCTTAGGGGTTCGCGGGCGCTCCTACGAGCAGTACGTC.

The rearrangement uses TRBV7-9 and TRBJ1-1; 7 nucleotides line up with TRBD1. Germline CDR1 reads SEHNR; CDR2 reads FQNEAQ (reference sequence). CDR3 size: 16 residues. V lost 3 bases to trimming and J lost 1 base; unmatched junction nucleotides: 8. The CDR3 region is CASSFRQGQRNTEAFF. DNA for the CDR3: TGTGCCAGCAGCTTCCGACAGGGCCAGAGGAACACTGAAGCTTTCTTT.

V is TRBV7-6 and J is TRBJ2-5; 11 bases line up with TRBD2. Per germline, CDR1 SGHVS and CDR2 FNYEAQ. This CDR3 comprises 16 residues. Germline trimming cut 4 bases from V and 5 bases from J; bases unmatched to any gene: 9. This CDR3 reads CASSSGLAGGRETQYF. The CDR3 nucleotides read TGTGCCAGCAGCTCAGGCCTAGCGGGAGGCCGGGAGACCCAGTACTTC.

J is TRBJ2-5 and V is TRBV28, with D possibly being TRBD2 (7 bases). The V and J ends lost 4 bases and 1 base respectively, with 13 bases between them. CDR1 is MDHEN, CDR2 SYDVKM, per germline. The CDR3 is made up of 15 amino acids. The CDR3 is CASSSQGRGQETQYF. CDR3 DNA: TGTGCCAGCAGTTCGCAGGGGAGGGGCCAAGAGACCCAGTACTTC.

The chain uses TRBV5-1 and TRBJ2-1, with TRBD2 matching over 9 bases. Germline lookup yields CDR1 SGHRS and CDR2 YFSETQ. The CDR3 totals 16 residues. Trimming at V came to 5 bases and at J to 4 bases, leaving 10 bases not matched to a gene. CDR3 bases: TGCGCCAGCAGAAAGGTGACTAGCGGTGGTTACAATGAGCAGTTCTTC. Translating it yields CASRKVTSGGYNEQFF.

CDR3 amino acids: CASSQDLGGGADTQYF. The CDR3 nucleotides read TGCGCCAGCAGCCAAGATCTCGGGGGTGGCGCAGATACGCAGTATTTT. The V and J genes are TRBV4-3 and TRBJ2-3, with D possibly matching TRBD2 (6 bases). Per the germline V gene, CDR1 is LGHNA and CDR2 is YSLEER. The CDR3 contains 16 residues. Trimming cost V 0 bases and J 4 bases, with 14 bases left between them.

J is TRBJ1-5 and V is TRBV5-6; 7 nucleotides agree with TRBD1. Germline loops: CDR1 SGHDT, CDR2 YYEEEE. The CDR3 loop spans 16 amino acids. With 0 bases clipped from V and 3 bases from J, the junction kept 6 bases outside the gene matches. CDR3 amino acids: CASSLGYRGLNQPQHF. The CDR3 nucleotides read TGTGCCAGCAGCTTGGGGTACAGGGGACTCAATCAGCCCCAGCATTTT.

This clone came up once. The chain couples TRBV7-3 to TRBJ2-5, with 7 bases that match TRBD1. The trim removed 6 bases at V and 5 bases at J, leaving 12 bases unmatched. Per germline, CDR1 SGHTA and CDR2 FQGTGA. The CDR3 extends over 15 amino acids. The CDR3 loop is CASRRPRQGVETQYF. The CDR3 nucleotides read TGTGCCAGCAGACGACCCCGACAGGGAGTGGAGACCCAGTACTTC.

This chain uses TRBV21-1 with TRBJ1-2. TRBV21-1 is a listed pseudogene. The CDR3 spans 15 residues. The CDR3 nucleotides read TGTGCCAGCAGCAGCAGACCGGGGCTGCGGGACGGCTACACCTTC. As protein: CASSSRPGLRDGYTF.

In its sample, this clone was seen a few times. The V call is TRBV10-1, the J call TRBJ2-7; D is perhaps TRBD2 (6 bases). The V end was cut by 3 bases, the J end by 4 bases, with 19 bases between. Germline V CDR1 and CDR2: WNHNN, SYGVQD (reference sequence). The CDR3 has 16 residues. The CDR3 loop reads CASSDGGEGVDYEQYV. The CDR3, as DNA: TGCGCCAGCAGTGACGGAGGGGAAGGGGTCGATTACGAGCAGTACGTC.

The gene calls are TRBV15 and TRBJ2-7; D is perhaps TRBD1 (5 bases). Trimming took off 0 bases at V and 3 bases at J, with 12 bases between the two ends. The CDR3 is 15 amino acids. The germline CDR1 and CDR2 sequences are LNHNV and YYDKDF (reference sequence). This chain's CDR3 is CATSREQGLYYEQYF. DNA of the CDR3: TGTGCCACCAGCAGAGAGCAGGGATTGTACTACGAGCAGTACTTC.

V and J are TRBV20-1 and TRBJ1-2, with no clear D. V was shortened by 0 bases and J by 6 bases, with 5 bases between the two germline ends. CDR1 and CDR2 (germline): DFQATT, SNEGSKA (reference sequence). The CDR3 is 11 amino acids. The CDR3 nucleotides read TGCAGTGCTAGAGAGGGCGATGGCTACACCTTC. Encoded protein: CSAREGDGYTF.

The chain employs TRBV9 and TRBJ1-1, with a weak D call TRBD1 (6 bases). CDR1 and CDR2 from the germline V gene are SGDLS and YYNGEE. The CDR3 is 14 residues long. Trimming took off 2 bases at V and 0 bases at J, with 8 bases between the two ends. CDR3 region: CASSVRGMNTEAFF. For the CDR3, the DNA is TGTGCCAGCAGCGTCAGGGGTATGAACACTGAAGCTTTCTTT.

The rearrangement joins TRBV27 to TRBJ2-7; D may be TRBD1 (7 bases). The V end lost 2 bases, the J end lost 3 bases, and 11 bases lay between the germline ends. In germline, CDR1 is MNHEY, CDR2 SMNVEV (reference sequence). The length of the CDR3 is 14 residues. CDR3 residues: CASSLNRGLYEQYF. The CDR3 DNA reads as TGTGCCAGCAGTTTAAACAGGGGACTCTACGAGCAGTACTTC.

The rearrangement uses TRBV28 and TRBJ2-7; 8 bases fit TRBD2. Germline CDR1 reads MDHEN; CDR2 reads SYDVKM. V lost 7 bases, J lost 0 bases, and 5 bases stayed unmatched. The CDR3 contains 14 residues. CDR3 sequence (DNA): TGTGCCAGCAAAGAACTAGCGGACTCCTACGAGCAGTACTTC. Encoded protein: CASKELADSYEQYF.